The 28 T cell receptor beta chains reported below all come from one sample, sequenced in a study of T-cell memory formation after mild COVID-19. Each CDR3 protein is one row after TCRdb ran MiXCR on the 5' RACE reads. The profile shows hundreds of thousands of distinct CDR3 sequences, about a fifth of them singletons. Sequencing used PBMCs or a T cell subset sorted from them (not recorded which). These TCRs come from an adult woman who had mild COVID-19 (a few samples of this study predate the infection). Cell type and time point are not known.

This clonotype was recorded at least ten times. This chain joins TRBV7-9 and TRBJ2-5; D uncertain. The germline V and J ends were trimmed by 0 bases and 7 bases, with 6 bases remaining between them. Germline V lookup: CDR1 SEHNR, CDR2 FQNEAQ (reference sequence). The CDR3 loop spans 12 amino acids. The CDR3, as DNA: TGTGCCAGCAGCTTAGCGTTGGGGACCCAGTACTTC. Protein product: CASSLALGTQYF. Using reference TRBV7-9 and TRBJ2-5 for the parts outside the CDR3, the full variable domain is DTGVSQNPRHKITKRGQNVTFRCDPISEHNRLYWYRQTLGQGPEFLTYFQNEAQLEKSRLLSDRFSAERPKGSFSTLEIQRTEQGDSAMYLCASSLALGTQYFGPGTRLLVL.

The J gene is TRBJ2-7, the V gene TRBV20-1; 11 positions agree with TRBD1. The CDR3 has 14 amino acids. V shed 3 bases, J shed 2 bases, and the junction held 3 bases outside the gene matches. The germline CDR1 and CDR2 sequences are DFQATT and SNEGSKA (reference sequence). The CDR3 coding sequence is TGCAGTGCTAGGAGGACAGGGGGCCCCTACGAGCAGTACTTC. Amino acid sequence: CSARRTGGPYEQYF.

The genes are TRBV20-1 and TRBJ2-7, with a possible D match to TRBD2 (6 bases). Germline V gene lookup returns CDR1 DFQATT and CDR2 SNEGSKA (reference sequence). The CDR3 contains 13 residues. The CDR3 DNA is TGCAGCTCAGCGGGCCACCTCAACTACGAGCAGTACTTC. As protein: CSSAGHLNYEQYF.

The CDR3 is CASSYTGVETQYF. For the CDR3, the DNA is TGTGCCAGCAGCTATACGGGGGTAGAGACCCAGTACTTC. The V and J genes are TRBV5-5 and TRBJ2-5, with TRBD2 as a possible D gene (6 bases). This CDR3 spans 13 amino acids. V was shortened by 3 bases and J by 4 bases, with 10 bases between the two germline ends. Per germline, CDR1 SGHKS and CDR2 YYEKEE (reference sequence).

The chain joins TRBV20-1 to TRBJ1-5; TRBD1 matches 7 bases. Germline V gene lookup returns CDR1 DFQATT and CDR2 SNEGSKA (reference sequence). The CDR3 runs 13 residues. V lost 4 bases, J lost 4 bases, and 4 bases stayed unmatched. The CDR3 region has the DNA TGCAGTGCTAAGGACAGGTTAAATCAGCCCCAGCATTTT. This sequence encodes CSAKDRLNQPQHF.

The chain has TRBV7-2 and TRBJ2-2, with D uncertain. Germline V gives CDR1 SGHTA, CDR2 FQGNSA. V lost 6 bases to trimming and J lost 4 bases, with 9 bases between them. CDR3 length: 13 amino acids. The DNA of the CDR3 is TGTGCCAGCAGGAGAGGTTTCACCGGGGAGCTGTTTTTT. This sequence encodes CASRRGFTGELFF.

The V gene is TRBV12-3 or TRBV12-4, the J gene TRBJ1-2; 8 bases are shared with TRBD1. The CDR3 length is 14 residues. After removal of 5 bases from V and 1 base from J, the junction contained 3 bases not matched to a gene. The CDR3 DNA reads TGTGCCAGCAGTCGGACAGGGAGTAACTATGGCTACACCTTC. Amino acid sequence: CASSRTGSNYGYTF.

The rearrangement links TRBV6-2 or TRBV6-3 to TRBJ1-4; D is unresolved. The V end lost 2 bases, the J end lost 7 bases, and 8 bases lay between the germline ends. There are 13 residues in the CDR3. Germline-derived CDR1 and CDR2 are MNHEY and SVGEGT. The CDR3, as DNA: TGTGCCAGCAGTTACGAGTTCGGTGAAAAACTGTTTTTT. It encodes CASSYEFGEKLFF.

This chain's CDR3 is CASSTQGSGTEAFF. CDR3 nucleotides: TGTGCCAGCAGCACACAGGGATCGGGCACTGAAGCTTTCTTT. This sequence joins TRBV7-3 and TRBJ1-1; possibly TRBD1 for D (6 bases). The CDR3 consists of 14 residues. CDR1 SGHTA and CDR2 FQGTGA come from the germline V gene. The germline V and J ends were trimmed by 5 bases and 4 bases, with 14 bases remaining between them.

The chain joins TRBV12-3 or TRBV12-4 to TRBJ1-5; D possibly corresponds to TRBD1 (6 bases). The ends were cut back, 5 bases at V and 7 bases at J, with 12 bases in the middle. This CDR3 spans 13 amino acids. The CDR3 is CASSPGEGQPQHF. CDR3 sequence (DNA): TGTGCCAGCAGTCCAGGGGAGGGACAGCCCCAGCATTTT.

V is TRBV20-1 and J is TRBJ1-2, with 8 bases matching TRBD1. With V trimmed by 6 bases and J by 4 bases, 16 bases remained unmatched. CDR3 length: 16 residues. CDR1 is DFQATT and CDR2 is SNEGSKA in the germline V gene (reference sequence). The CDR3 reads CSANGAFRTGPYGYTF. As DNA, the CDR3 is TGCAGTGCCAACGGGGCCTTTAGGACAGGGCCCTATGGCTACACCTTC.

This sequence joins TRBV23-1 and TRBJ1-2; TRBD1 agrees at 12 bases. TRBV23-1 is given ORF status, its function remaining uncertain. J gave up 1 base and V 4 bases, and 4 bases lay outside the gene matches. The CDR3 consists of 16 residues. Written as DNA, the CDR3 is TGCGCCAGCAGTCGCGGGACAGGGGGCTGTAACTATGGCTACACCTTC. It is translated as CASSRGTGGCNYGYTF.

The chain has TRBV11-2 and TRBJ2-1; TRBD2 matches 8 bases. J lost 6 bases, V lost 5 bases, and 18 bases had no gene match. CDR3 length: 18 residues. Germline assignment: CDR1 SGHAT and CDR2 FQNNGV. CDR3 bases: TGTGCCAGCAGCGCTAAAGGGGGGAGTGTCGGGAGGGCCAATGAGCAGTTCTTC. Protein sequence: CASSAKGGSVGRANEQFF.

This clonotype has only a few counts. The genes are TRBV6-2 or TRBV6-3 and TRBJ1-2; D gene unclear. The V gene lost 8 bases and the J gene lost 8 bases, with 18 bases spanning the gap. Germline V gene sequence: CDR1 MNHEY, CDR2 SVGEGT. CDR3 length equals 13 residues. In DNA form, the CDR3 reads TGTGCCAGCCGCCTGAGTACTGCCGTCGGCTACACCTTC. Protein product: CASRLSTAVGYTF.

The chain joins TRBV7-9 to TRBJ1-1; perhaps TRBD1 as D (5 bases). This CDR3 is built from 14 residues. V lost 2 bases, J lost 2 bases, and 9 bases lay in between. Germline lookup yields CDR1 SEHNR and CDR2 FQNEAQ (reference sequence). Here the CDR3 DNA reads TGTGCCAGCAGCTTATGGGGGGATAACACTGAAGCTTTCTTT. Its translation: CASSLWGDNTEAFF.

The chain uses TRBV14 and TRBJ1-1; no firm D call. Trimming stripped 3 bases from V and 0 bases from J, with 11 bases between. This CDR3 region has 15 residues. In germline, CDR1 is SGHDN, CDR2 FVKESK. The CDR3 is CASSHQHLMNTEAFF. The CDR3 nucleotides read TGTGCCAGCAGCCATCAACATCTGATGAACACTGAAGCTTTCTTT.

The rearrangement uses TRBV28 and TRBJ1-2; no reliable D call. Germline CDR1 is MDHEN and CDR2 is SYDVKM. V shed 8 bases and J shed 8 bases, with 15 bases lying between them. The CDR3 totals 12 residues. This CDR3 reads CASGRPPEGYTF. CDR3 sequence (DNA): TGTGCCAGCGGACGTCCCCCAGAGGGCTACACCTTC.

This clonotype has just a few counts. This chain joins TRBV5-1 and TRBJ2-1; D is unresolved. Looked up from germline, CDR1 is SGHRS and CDR2 is YFSETQ. Trimming took off 0 bases at V and 9 bases at J, with 13 bases between the two ends. The CDR3 length is 14 residues. The DNA for the CDR3 is TGCGCCAGCAGCTTGGAGGGTATCTCTGGTGAGCAGTTCTTC. Its protein is CASSLEGISGEQFF.

The table lists this clonotype with a few counts. Here the CDR3 reads CAWMGQAYEQYF. CDR3 sequence (DNA): TGTGCCTGGATGGGACAGGCCTACGAGCAGTACTTC. This sequence joins TRBV30 and TRBJ2-7; 8 nucleotides align to TRBD1. The CDR3 is 12 residues long. The germline V gene encodes CDR1 GTSNPN and CDR2 SVGIG (reference sequence). J gave up 2 bases and V 4 bases, and 1 base lay outside the gene matches.

The J gene is TRBJ2-5, the V gene TRBV7-9, with a possible D match to TRBD1 (5 bases). Per germline, CDR1 SEHNR and CDR2 FQNEAQ (reference sequence). The CDR3 is 15 residues long. Trimming cost V 6 bases and J 5 bases, with 19 bases left between them. CDR3 loop: CASRDRDSLRETQYF. The CDR3, as DNA: TGTGCCAGCAGGGACCGAGACAGCCTTCGGGAGACCCAGTACTTC. Full variable domain (remainder filled in from reference TRBV7-9 and TRBJ2-5): DTGVSQNPRHKITKRGQNVTFRCDPISEHNRLYWYRQTLGQGPEFLTYFQNEAQLEKSRLLSDRFSAERPKGSFSTLEIQRTEQGDSAMYLCASRDRDSLRETQYFGPGTRLLVL.

The V and J genes are TRBV19 and TRBJ2-3, with 8 positions matching TRBD2. The CDR3 totals 15 residues. Germline loops: CDR1 LNHDA, CDR2 SQIVND (reference sequence). The ends lost 7 bases at V and 3 bases at J; junction bases unmatched: 9. The CDR3 DNA reads as TGTGCCAGTAAGTGGACGCGGGGGGCGACAGATACGCAGTATTTT. Residues: CASKWTRGATDTQYF.

This clonotype was seen only a few times. V is TRBV11-3 and J is TRBJ2-1; D is perhaps TRBD2 (6 bases). The germline gives CDR1 SGHNT, CDR2 YENEEA. V was trimmed by 5 bases and J by 1 base, leaving 15 bases between them. The CDR3 contains 16 residues. In DNA form, the CDR3 reads TGTGCCAGCAGCGGAGGGGTAGCGGCGTCCTACAATGAGCAGTTCTTC. This encodes CASSGGVAASYNEQFF. The full variable domain, completed using reference TRBV11-3 and TRBJ2-1, is EAGVVQSPRYKIIEKKQPVAFWCNPISGHNTLYWYLQNLGQGPELLIRYENEEAVDDSQLPKDRFSAERLKGVDSTLKIQPAELGDSAVYLCASSGGVAASYNEQFFGPGTRLTVL.

There are a few counts of this clonotype. The rearrangement uses TRBV7-3 and TRBJ2-1, with TRBD1 identical over 9 bases. V shed 0 bases and J 7 bases; nucleotides not matched to a gene: 4. There are 15 residues in the CDR3. Germline assignment: CDR1 SGHTA and CDR2 FQGTGA. The CDR3 nucleotides read TGTGCCAGCAGCTTAACGCGGGACAGGGAAAATGAGCAGTTCTTC. Translated, it gives CASSLTRDRENEQFF.

This clonotype was detected many times. The rearrangement uses TRBV5-1 and TRBJ2-7, with 7 bases fitting TRBD1. V was pared by 3 bases and J by 0 bases, with 3 bases of the junction left unmatched. Germline lookup yields CDR1 SGHRS and CDR2 YFSETQ. The CDR3 consists of 14 residues. The CDR3 spells CASSSDRASYEQYF. The CDR3 DNA reads as TGCGCCAGCAGCTCTGACAGGGCCTCCTACGAGCAGTACTTC.

V usage is TRBV4-1 and J usage is TRBJ1-1, with D unclear. CDR1 MGHRA and CDR2 YSYEKL come from the germline V gene. With 1 base removed from V and 0 bases from J, the gap between germline ends came to 12 bases. The CDR3 contains 16 residues. CDR3 amino acids: CASSQGPWGMNTEAFF. CDR3 nucleotide sequence: TGCGCCAGCAGCCAAGGCCCCTGGGGTATGAACACTGAAGCTTTCTTT.

In this sample, this clonotype turned up a few times. This chain uses TRBV20-1 with TRBJ1-5; possibly TRBD1 for D (5 bases). The CDR3 has 16 residues. Germline V gene data show CDR1 as DFQATT and CDR2 as SNEGSKA (reference sequence). Trimming stripped 2 bases from V and 8 bases from J, with 22 bases between. CDR3 in amino acids: CSARREDTRRREPQHF. The CDR3 DNA reads as TGCAGTGCTAGAAGGGAGGACACACGCCGGAGGGAGCCCCAGCATTTT.

The V call is TRBV6-1, the J call TRBJ2-3; TRBD2 agrees at 16 bases. The J segment lost 6 bases and the V segment lost 10 bases, leaving 13 bases of the junction unmatched. CDR3 length: 17 residues. CDR1 and CDR2 (germline): MNHNS, SASEGT. CDR3: CATRLPGLAGGRDTQYF. CDR3 DNA sequence: TGTGCCACCCGACTTCCGGGACTAGCGGGGGGGCGGGATACGCAGTATTTT.

This clonotype came up a few times. The J gene is TRBJ2-7, the V gene TRBV12-3 or TRBV12-4; TRBD1 might be the D (6 bases). This CDR3 contains 11 residues. V was cut by 8 bases and J by 3 bases, with 8 bases left in between. CDR3 sequence (DNA): TGTGCCAGCGGGACAATCTACGAGCAGTACTTC. Its protein product is CASGTIYEQYF.